This T cell receptor (beta chain) was sequenced for a study of early T cells in non-severe SARS-CoV-2 infection. Across the whole study: RNA in bulk from unsorted whole blood was sequenced, and chains were unpaired. The study, taken as a whole, reports: Reliance on VDJdb matching favored anti-spike CD8 responses; private and CD4 specificities were missed.

From the 5' RACE reads, TCRdb called clonotypes with MiXCR, one entry per CDR3 protein. The data hold 15,000 to 20,000 distinct CDR3 sequences, with about 4.8% observed a single time. This clonotype was counted ten times or more. Its target is unknown. V lost 7 bases to trimming and J lost 1 base, with 15 bases between them. The germline V gene has CDR1 DFQATT and CDR2 SNEGSKA (reference sequence). The CDR3 extends over 14 amino acids. Source material: whole blood. The chain joins TRBV20-1 to TRBJ2-3, with D perhaps matching TRBD2 (5 bases). The clonotype originates from an adult who was a healthcare worker with PCR-confirmed SARS-CoV-2 infection or an uninfected control (not recorded which). CDR3 region: CSGRNFTRTDTQYF. CDR3 sequence (DNA): TGCAGTGGGAGGAACTTTACCCGCACAGATACGCAGTATTTT.